This entry lists 11 T cell receptor beta chains sequenced from one sample in a study of regulatory T cells in long-lasting Graves disease (dated by TCRdb to 2020 to 2023). The sample's time point label, in plain terms: persistent/refractory GD, antithyroid drugs over 5 years with positive TRAb. For both TCR sequencing and RNA sequencing, RNA was extracted from PBMCs in TRIzol. Libraries were made using multiplex PCR. The instrument given in TCRdb is Illumina HiSeq 4000. iRepertoire HTBI primers and Arm-PCR amplification of CDR3 regions were used to construct TCR beta libraries. The public reads were reanalyzed by TCRdb: fastp trimming at Q25, MiXCR alignment, in-frame beta chains only. Entries are consolidated by CDR3 protein sequence, retaining the most common genes and DNA. This sample is represented by roughly 700,000 distinct CDR3 sequences; approximately 31% of them were singletons. The ten most abundant clones make up around 42% of the sample.

The source was peripheral blood mononuclear cells (PBMCs), collected when the disease was refractory, from a patient treated with antithyroid drugs. These TCRs come from a female donor with Graves disease.

This clonotype was seen a handful of times. V is TRBV19 and J is TRBJ1-2; perhaps TRBD1 as D (5 bases). This CDR3 is 14 amino acids long. In germline, CDR1 is LNHDA, CDR2 SQIVND (reference sequence). V dropped 7 bases and J dropped 2 bases, with 14 bases sitting between them. The CDR3 region has the DNA TGTGCCAGTACCCCAGACAGCAACAACTATGGCTACACCTTC. This sequence encodes CASTPDSNNYGYTF. The full variable domain, in which reference TRBV19 and TRBJ1-2 provide the parts outside the CDR3, is DGGITQSPKYLFRKEGQNVTLSCEQNLNHDAMYWYRQDPGQGLRLIYYSQIVNDFQKGDIAEGYSVSREKKESFPLTVTSAQKNPTAFYLCASTPDSNNYGYTFGSGTRLTVV.

On this clonotype: A much larger clonotype is one base distant, so this may be a read error. V and J are TRBV2 and TRBJ2-6, with 9 bases identical to TRBD1. From germline, CDR1 is SNHLY and CDR2 FYNNEI. The CDR3 spans 18 residues. The CDR3 sequence is CASSEGTGWNSGASVLTF. DNA of the CDR3: TGTGCCAGCAGTGAGGGGACAGGGTGGAACTCTGGGGCCAGCGTCCTGACTTTC.

This clonotype has ten or more counts. This rearrangement joins TRBV6-1 to TRBJ1-1; D ambiguous. The V and J ends lost 5 bases and 2 bases respectively, with 9 bases between them. The CDR3 has 13 residues. Germline CDR1 and CDR2: MNHNS and SASEGT. CDR3 protein: CASSRERNTEAFF. DNA for the CDR3: TGTGCCAGCAGTAGGGAGAGAAACACTGAAGCTTTCTTT.

This clonotype has a handful of counts. V is TRBV18 and J is TRBJ2-5; weak D call: TRBD1 (5 bases). Trimming removed 2 bases from V and 4 bases from J, with 8 bases in between. Germline CDR1 and CDR2: KGHSH and LQKENI. The CDR3 is 13 amino acids. The CDR3 reads CASSPSGPETQYF. CDR3 sequence (DNA): TGTGCCAGCTCACCATCAGGGCCAGAGACCCAGTACTTC.

This chain uses TRBV15 with TRBJ1-5; D remains unclear. CDR1 LNHNV and CDR2 YYDKDF come from the germline V gene (reference sequence). With 4 bases removed from V and 5 bases from J, the gap between germline ends came to 9 bases. There are 13 residues in the CDR3. The CDR3 DNA reads as TGTGCCACCAGCATCGACCCCTATCAGCCCCAGCATTTT. Translated, it gives CATSIDPYQPQHF.

The CDR3 DNA follows: TGTGCCAGCAGCTTAGGGGGAGCTCTCGGCACAGATACGCAGTATTTT. Translation gives CASSLGGALGTDTQYF. This chain joins TRBV11-2 and TRBJ2-3; perhaps TRBD2 as D (5 bases). The V end lost 1 base, the J end lost 1 base, and 12 bases lay between the germline ends. This CDR3 is built from 16 residues. CDR1 is SGHAT, CDR2 FQNNGV, per germline.

This clonotype was recorded many times. CDR3 sequence reads: CSARDPSTLQETQYF. CDR3 bases: TGCAGTGCTAGAGACCCCTCCACCCTTCAGGAGACCCAGTACTTC. This sequence joins TRBV20-1 and TRBJ2-5, with D uncertain. The V end lost 0 bases, the J end lost 5 bases, and 16 bases lay between the germline ends. The CDR3 is 15 residues long. Germline V gene data show CDR1 as DFQATT and CDR2 as SNEGSKA (reference sequence).

The V gene is TRBV28, the J gene TRBJ2-2; D remains ambiguous. The V gene's germline CDR1 is MDHEN and CDR2 SYDVKM. The V end was cut by 3 bases, the J end by 7 bases, with 0 bases between. This CDR3 has 10 residues. The CDR3 sequence is CASSFGELFF. The CDR3 nucleotides are TGTGCCAGCAGTTTCGGGGAGCTGTTTTTT.

This chain joins TRBV29-1 and TRBJ1-1; TRBD1 agrees at 7 bases. The ends lost 7 bases at V and 2 bases at J; junction bases unmatched: 10. Germline loops: CDR1 SQVTM, CDR2 ANQGSEA. The CDR3 contains 14 residues. CDR3 amino acids: CSAVQGRGNTEAFF. The CDR3 nucleotides read TGCAGCGCGGTACAGGGGAGGGGTAACACTGAAGCTTTCTTT.

V usage is TRBV12-3 or TRBV12-4 and J usage is TRBJ1-2; 9 bases fit TRBD1. Unmatched junction bases numbered 5, after V lost 5 bases and J lost 7 bases. This CDR3 region has 13 residues. The CDR3 sequence is CASSTGTGSGYTF. CDR3 coding DNA: TGTGCCAGCAGTACCGGGACAGGGAGTGGCTACACCTTC.

The chain uses TRBV2 and TRBJ2-3; D is perhaps TRBD1 or TRBD2 (5 bases each). The V end was cut by 0 bases, the J end by 0 bases, with 7 bases between. This CDR3 contains 15 residues. Germline V CDR1 and CDR2: SNHLY, FYNNEI. The CDR3 protein is CASSEARGSTDTQYF. CDR3 DNA: TGTGCCAGCAGTGAAGCTCGGGGCAGCACAGATACGCAGTATTTT.